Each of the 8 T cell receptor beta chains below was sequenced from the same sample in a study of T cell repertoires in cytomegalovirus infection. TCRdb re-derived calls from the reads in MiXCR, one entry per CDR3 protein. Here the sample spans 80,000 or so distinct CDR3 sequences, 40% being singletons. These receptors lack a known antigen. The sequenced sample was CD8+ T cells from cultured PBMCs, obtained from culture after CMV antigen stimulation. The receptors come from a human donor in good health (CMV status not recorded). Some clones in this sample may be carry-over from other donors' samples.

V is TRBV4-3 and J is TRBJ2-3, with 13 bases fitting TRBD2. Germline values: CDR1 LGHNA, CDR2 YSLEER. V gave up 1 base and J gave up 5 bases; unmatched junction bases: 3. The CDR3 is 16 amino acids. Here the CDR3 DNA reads TGCGCCAGCAGCCAAGGGACTAGCGGGGGTAAAGATACGCAGTATTTT. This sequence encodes CASSQGTSGGKDTQYF.

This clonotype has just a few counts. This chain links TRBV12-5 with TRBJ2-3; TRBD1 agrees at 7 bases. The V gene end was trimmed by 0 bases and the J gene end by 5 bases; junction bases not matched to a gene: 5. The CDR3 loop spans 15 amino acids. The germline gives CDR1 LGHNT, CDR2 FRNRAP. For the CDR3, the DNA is TGTGCTAGTGGTTTGGTACTGGGGACAGTAGATACGCAGTATTTT. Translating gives CASGLVLGTVDTQYF.

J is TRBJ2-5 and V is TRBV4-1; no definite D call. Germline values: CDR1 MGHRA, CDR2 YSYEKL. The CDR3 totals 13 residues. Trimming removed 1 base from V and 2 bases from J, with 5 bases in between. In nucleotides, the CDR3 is TGCGCCAGCAGCCAAGTTGTTCAAGAGACCCAGTACTTC. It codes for CASSQVVQETQYF.

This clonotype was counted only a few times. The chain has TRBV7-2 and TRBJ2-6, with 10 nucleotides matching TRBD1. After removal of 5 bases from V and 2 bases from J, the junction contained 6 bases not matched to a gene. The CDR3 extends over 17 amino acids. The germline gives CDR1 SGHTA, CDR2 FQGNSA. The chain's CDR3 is CASSGTGAVAGANVLTF. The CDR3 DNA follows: TGTGCCAGCAGCGGGACAGGGGCGGTCGCTGGGGCCAACGTCCTGACTTTC.

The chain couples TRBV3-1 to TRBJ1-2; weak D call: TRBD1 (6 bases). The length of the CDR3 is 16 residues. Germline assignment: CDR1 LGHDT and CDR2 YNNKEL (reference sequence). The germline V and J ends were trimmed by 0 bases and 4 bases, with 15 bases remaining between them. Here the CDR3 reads CASSQEDWGALYGYTF. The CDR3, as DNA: TGTGCCAGCAGCCAAGAGGATTGGGGGGCCCTCTATGGCTACACCTTC.

The CDR3 is CASSQSRQGVQYFSYEQYF. The DNA for the CDR3 is TGCGCCAGCAGTCAATCGAGGCAGGGGGTCCAATACTTCTCCTACGAGCAGTACTTC. The rearrangement joins TRBV23-1 to TRBJ2-7, with 7 positions matching TRBD1. TRBV23-1 is annotated as an ORF whose role is uncertain. V trimming: 0 bases; J trimming: 0 bases; junction bases outside the gene matches: 14. CDR3 length equals 19 residues.

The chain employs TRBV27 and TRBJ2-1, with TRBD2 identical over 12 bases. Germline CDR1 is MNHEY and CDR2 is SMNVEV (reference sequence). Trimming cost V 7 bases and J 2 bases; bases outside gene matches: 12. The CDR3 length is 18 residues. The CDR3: CASTDSSGGGIPYNEQFF. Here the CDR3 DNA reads TGTGCCAGCACCGACTCTAGCGGGGGGGGGATACCCTACAATGAGCAGTTCTTC.

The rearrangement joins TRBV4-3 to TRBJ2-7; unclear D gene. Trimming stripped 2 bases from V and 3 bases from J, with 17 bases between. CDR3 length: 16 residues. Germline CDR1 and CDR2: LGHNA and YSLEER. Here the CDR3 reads CASSQTTGNAVYEQYF. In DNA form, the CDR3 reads TGCGCCAGCAGCCAAACGACCGGAAATGCTGTCTACGAGCAGTACTTC.